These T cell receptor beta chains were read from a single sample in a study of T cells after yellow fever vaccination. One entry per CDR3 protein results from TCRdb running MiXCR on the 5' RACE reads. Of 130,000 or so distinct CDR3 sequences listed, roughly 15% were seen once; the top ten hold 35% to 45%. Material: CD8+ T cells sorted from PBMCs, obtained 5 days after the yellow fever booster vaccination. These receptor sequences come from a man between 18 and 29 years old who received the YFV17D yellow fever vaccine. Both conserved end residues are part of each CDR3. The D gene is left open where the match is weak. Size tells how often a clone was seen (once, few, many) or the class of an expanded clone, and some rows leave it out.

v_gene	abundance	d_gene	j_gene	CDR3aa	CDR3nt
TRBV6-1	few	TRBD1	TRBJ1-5	CASIGPGQGSWQPQHF	TGTGCCAGCATTGGGCCGGGACAGGGGTCGTGGCAGCCCCAGCATTTT
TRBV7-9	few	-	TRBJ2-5	CATFTTRERETQYF	TGTGCCACCTTCACCACCCGGGAGAGGGAGACCCAGTACTTC
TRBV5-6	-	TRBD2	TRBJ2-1	CASSSPTSGFLYNEQFF	TGTGCCAGCAGCTCCCCGACTAGCGGGTTCCTCTACAATGAGCAGTTCTTC
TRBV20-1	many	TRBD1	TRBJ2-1	CSARVVTGVFYEQFF	TGCAGTGCTAGAGTCGTGACAGGGGTGTTCTATGAGCAGTTCTTC
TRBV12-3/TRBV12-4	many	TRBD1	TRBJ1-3	CASSSTGLPGNTIYF	TGTGCCAGCAGTTCGACAGGGCTCCCTGGAAACACCATATATTTT
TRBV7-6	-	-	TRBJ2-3	CASSAGTYATDTQYF	TGTGCCAGCAGCGCCGGGACATATGCCACAGATACGCAGTATTTT
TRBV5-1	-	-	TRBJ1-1	CASSSIREAFF	TGCGCCAGCAGCTCGATCAGGGAAGCTTTCTTT
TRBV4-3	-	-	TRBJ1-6	CASSQDGGSYNSPLHF	TGCGCCAGCAGCCAAGATGGGGGATCCTATAATTCACCCCTCCACTTT
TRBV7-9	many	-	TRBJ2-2	CASSPRDGANTGELFF	TGTGCCAGCAGCCCTCGCGACGGTGCGAACACCGGGGAGCTGTTTTTT
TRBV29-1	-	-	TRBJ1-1	CSVGVGSEAFF	TGCAGCGTCGGTGTGGGCAGTGAAGCTTTCTTT
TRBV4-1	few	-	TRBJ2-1	CASSQESGALPYNEQFF	TGCGCCAGCAGCCAAGAATCAGGGGCGCTACCCTACAATGAGCAGTTCTTC
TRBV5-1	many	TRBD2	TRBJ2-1	CASSDGTSGGYEQFF	TGCGCCAGCAGCGACGGGACTAGCGGGGGATATGAGCAGTTCTTC
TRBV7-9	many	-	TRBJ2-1	CATVRGLGNEQFF	TGTGCCACCGTGAGGGGGTTAGGCAATGAGCAGTTCTTC
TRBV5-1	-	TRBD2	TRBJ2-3	CASSSLGPVAGGPDTQYF	TGCGCCAGCAGCTCATTGGGGCCCGTAGCGGGGGGGCCAGATACGCAGTATTTT
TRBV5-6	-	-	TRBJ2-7	CASSLGDRQYEQYF	TGTGCCAGCAGCTTGGGTGACAGGCAATACGAGCAGTACTTC
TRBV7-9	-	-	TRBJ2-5	CASSLGGWPTQETQYF	TGTGCCAGCAGCTTAGGTGGCTGGCCCACGCAAGAGACCCAGTACTTC